The 29 T cell receptor beta chains given below trace back to one sample, sequenced in a study of radiation and T cells in renal cell carcinoma. Produced via immunoSEQ multiplex PCR; TCRdb's table is partial and in-frame only. This table has about 120,000 clones, 75% to 90% appearing once. Time point in this sample: blood 2 weeks post-SBRT. The treatment denotes: 15 Gy SBRT to primary tumor, nephrectomy 4 weeks later. The input for sequencing was blood, taken from a patient whose treatment included radiotherapy and nephrectomy. All receptors derive from a woman aged 60-70 years with renal cell carcinoma.

The rearrangement uses TRBV7-3 and TRBJ2-7; 8 positions match TRBD1. The CDR3 loop spans 13 amino acids. Germline lookup yields CDR1 SGHTA and CDR2 FQGTGA. The V gene end was trimmed by 5 bases and the J gene end by 7 bases; junction bases not matched to a gene: 7. CDR3 region: CASSRQGAQEQYF. As DNA, the CDR3 is TGTGCCAGCAGCCGTCAGGGGGCGCAAGAGCAGTACTTC.

As concerns this clone: One end of the junction is discordant with germline, which a read error may explain. The rearrangement joins TRBV14 to TRBJ1-1; D perhaps matches TRBD1 (5 bases). The CDR3 is made up of 17 amino acids. Germline V gene data show CDR1 as SGHDN and CDR2 as FVKESK. The CDR3 DNA follows: TGTGCCAGCAGCCAAGAACTCGTGCCGGGCAGGGTAACTGGAGCTTTCTTT. Amino acids: CASSQELVPGRVTGAFF.

The chain joins TRBV23-1 to TRBJ1-1; 9 bases map to TRBD1. TRBV23-1 is an ORF for which the function is uncertain. V lost 0 bases to trimming and J lost 0 bases; unmatched junction nucleotides: 14. The CDR3 consists of 20 residues. Here the CDR3 reads CASSQSPDRGQTDMNTEAFF. The CDR3 coding sequence is TGCGCCAGCAGTCAATCTCCGGACAGGGGCCAAACTGATATGAACACTGAAGCTTTCTTT.

V usage is TRBV9 and J usage is TRBJ1-2; D remains ambiguous. The CDR3 totals 13 residues. Germline CDR1 reads SGDLS; CDR2 reads YYNGEE. Trimming took 0 bases from V and 2 from J, leaving 5 bases between them. CDR3 in amino acids: CASSVDQNYGYTF. CDR3 coding DNA: TGTGCCAGCAGCGTAGACCAAAACTATGGCTACACCTTC.

The chain uses TRBV7-2 and TRBJ2-7, with TRBD2 matching 7 bases. The CDR3 runs 14 residues. Trimming removed 4 bases from V and 6 bases from J; junction bases left unmatched: 9. Germline lookup yields CDR1 SGHTA and CDR2 FQGNSA. CDR3 sequence reads: CASSYVGGSGEQYF. CDR3 coding DNA: TGTGCCAGCAGCTACGTCGGCGGGAGTGGCGAGCAGTACTTC.

V and J are TRBV5-8 and TRBJ1-6, with D unresolved. The germline CDR1 and CDR2 sequences are SGHTS and YDEGEE. Trimming removed 4 bases from V and 8 bases from J, with 16 bases in between. CDR3 size: 15 residues. The CDR3 loop reads CASSAGLGPHSPLHF. The CDR3 bases are TGTGCCAGCAGCGCGGGTTTGGGCCCCCATTCACCCCTCCACTTT.

This sequence joins TRBV5-4 and TRBJ2-5; no definite D call. V was clipped by 3 bases and J by 5 bases, with 14 bases between them. The CDR3 covers 14 residues. Germline V gene data show CDR1 as SGHNT and CDR2 as YYREEE (reference sequence). As DNA, the CDR3 is TGTGCCAGCAGCTCAAGGTGGATCGGTGAGACCCAGTACTTC. It is translated as CASSSRWIGETQYF.

The chain couples TRBV28 to TRBJ2-2; TRBD2 matches at 13 bases. V was pared by 5 bases and J by 7 bases, with 7 bases of the junction left unmatched. This CDR3 is 16 amino acids long. In germline, CDR1 is MDHEN, CDR2 SYDVKM. CDR3 region: CASSPWTSGSVGELFF. CDR3 nucleotide sequence: TGTGCCAGCAGTCCGTGGACTAGCGGGAGTGTCGGGGAGCTGTTTTTT.

CDR3 bases: TGCGCCAGCAGCTTGCAGGGAGAGGTGACCGGGGAGCTGTTTTTT. Protein sequence: CASSLQGEVTGELFF. The chain links TRBV5-1 to TRBJ2-2, with D perhaps given as TRBD1 or TRBD2 (5 bases each). CDR1 is SGHRS and CDR2 is YFSETQ in the germline V gene. Between the trimmed V and J ends, which lost 1 base and 5 bases, there was a span of 12 bases. This CDR3 spans 15 amino acids. The whole variable domain, remainder taken from reference TRBV5-1 and TRBJ2-2, is KAGVTQTPRYLIKTRGQQVTLSCSPISGHRSVSWYQQTPGQGLQFLFEYFSETQRNKGNFPGRFSGRQFSNSRSEMNVSTLELGDSALYLCASSLQGEVTGELFFGEGSRLTVL.

V is TRBV19 and J is TRBJ2-1, with D possibly TRBD1 on 7 matching bases. Germline CDR1 is LNHDA and CDR2 is SQIVND (reference sequence). This CDR3 contains 16 residues. Trimming removed 7 bases at V and 5 bases at J, with 21 bases between. The CDR3 here is CASTKGWQGGNNEQFF. DNA of the CDR3: TGTGCCAGTACAAAGGGGTGGCAGGGGGGAAACAATGAGCAGTTCTTC.

The V call is TRBV6-6, the J call TRBJ2-7, with D tentatively TRBD2 (5 bases). CDR1 is MNHNY, CDR2 SVGAGI, per germline (reference sequence). V lost 7 bases, J lost 3 bases, and 10 bases lay in between. This CDR3 has 12 amino acids. The CDR3 protein is CASKLGNYEQYF. Here the CDR3 DNA reads TGTGCCAGCAAACTAGGAAACTACGAGCAGTACTTC.

A few counts support this clone. The J gene is TRBJ2-1, the V gene TRBV30, with 13 bases identical to TRBD2. CDR3 length: 18 residues. Trimming cost V 3 bases and J 0 bases; bases outside gene matches: 8. The V gene's germline CDR1 is GTSNPN and CDR2 SVGIG (reference sequence). The CDR3 here is CAWSPGLAGVSSYNEQFF. In nucleotides, the CDR3 is TGTGCCTGGAGCCCTGGACTAGCGGGAGTTAGCTCCTACAATGAGCAGTTCTTC.

J is TRBJ2-5 and V is TRBV9; the D call may be TRBD1 or TRBD2 (5 bases each). This CDR3 region has 17 residues. CDR1 and CDR2 (germline): SGDLS, YYNGEE. V shed 3 bases and J shed 1 base, with 19 bases lying between them. As DNA, the CDR3 is TGTGCCAGCAGCGAGAGGGGAAGGGGCGTCCCCCAAGAGACCCAGTACTTC. This gives the protein CASSERGRGVPQETQYF.

V gene TRBV5-4 combines with J gene TRBJ2-5, with D tentatively TRBD2 (6 bases). V lost 3 bases and J 2 bases, leaving 11 bases between the germline ends. In germline, CDR1 is SGHNT, CDR2 YYREEE (reference sequence). The CDR3 runs to 14 residues. The CDR3 spells CASSYGGGQETQYF. CDR3 bases: TGTGCCAGCAGCTACGGTGGGGGGCAAGAGACCCAGTACTTC.

This chain connects TRBV5-1 to TRBJ2-3; 9 bases line up with TRBD1. CDR1 and CDR2 (germline): SGHRS, YFSETQ. This CDR3 has 16 amino acids. The junction had 8 bases not matched to a gene; V was cut back by 4 bases and J by 2 bases. This chain's CDR3 is CASSTGDRVYTDTQYF. The CDR3 DNA reads as TGCGCCAGCAGCACCGGGGACAGGGTTTACACAGATACGCAGTATTTT.

J is TRBJ1-2 and V is TRBV19, with 8 positions matching TRBD1. There are 16 residues in the CDR3. Germline trimming cut 4 bases from V and 0 bases from J; bases unmatched to any gene: 7. Germline V CDR1 and CDR2: LNHDA, SQIVND (reference sequence). CDR3 coding DNA: TGTGCCAGTAGTACCGGACAGGGAGTATCTAACTATGGCTACACCTTC. As protein: CASSTGQGVSNYGYTF.

This chain uses TRBV15 with TRBJ2-5; D perhaps matches TRBD1 (5 bases). The CDR3 loop spans 14 amino acids. From germline, CDR1 is LNHNV and CDR2 YYDKDF (reference sequence). Trimming cost V 0 bases and J 5 bases, with 10 bases left between them. This chain's CDR3 is CATSRDPSGETQYF. Written as DNA, the CDR3 is TGTGCCACCAGCAGAGATCCTTCAGGGGAGACCCAGTACTTC.

This clone appeared once. V usage is TRBV5-5 and J usage is TRBJ1-5, with D maybe TRBD1 (6 bases). There are 14 residues in the CDR3. V shed 3 bases and J shed 4 bases, with 11 bases lying between them. CDR1 SGHKS and CDR2 YYEKEE come from the germline V gene (reference sequence). The CDR3 coding sequence is TGTGCCAGCAGCTCAACTACAGGGAATCAGCCCCAGCATTTT. It yields the protein CASSSTTGNQPQHF. Full variable domain (rest looked up from reference TRBV5-5 and TRBJ1-5): DAGVTQSPTHLIKTRGQQVTLRCSPISGHKSVSWYQQVLGQGPQFIFQYYEKEERGRGNFPDRFSARQFPNYSSELNVNALLLGDSALYLCASSSTTGNQPQHFGDGTRLSIL.

CDR3 region: CASSDSTRDTDTQYF. DNA for the CDR3: TGTGCCAGCAGTGACTCGACGCGGGACACAGATACGCAGTATTTT. This rearrangement joins TRBV6-4 to TRBJ2-3; TRBD2 is a possible D gene (6 bases). Trimming cost V 0 bases and J 2 bases, with 9 bases left between them. The germline V gene has CDR1 MRHNA and CDR2 SNTAGT. The CDR3 covers 15 residues.

Here the CDR3 reads CASSSPTDFFNYGYTF. In DNA, the CDR3 is TGTGCCAGCAGCTCACCGACAGACTTCTTTAACTATGGCTACACCTTC. V is TRBV5-4 and J is TRBJ1-2, with a weak D call TRBD1 (5 bases). Trimming shortened V by 3 bases and J by 1 base, and 16 bases separated the two germline ends. This CDR3 is built from 16 residues. Germline V gene sequence: CDR1 SGHNT, CDR2 YYREEE (reference sequence). Together with reference TRBV5-4 and TRBJ1-2, the CDR3 gives the full variable domain: ETGVTQSPTHLIKTRGQQVTLRCSSQSGHNTVSWYQQALGQGPQFIFQYYREEENGRGNFPPRFSGLQFPNYSSELNVNALELDDSALYLCASSSPTDFFNYGYTFGSGTRLTVV.

V and J are TRBV28 and TRBJ1-4; weak D call: TRBD1 (5 bases). Trimming stripped 10 bases from V and 2 bases from J, with 14 bases between. The CDR3 has 14 amino acids. Per germline, CDR1 MDHEN and CDR2 SYDVKM. The CDR3 here is CATGNGATNEKLFF. The CDR3, as DNA: TGTGCCACGGGGAACGGGGCGACTAATGAAAAACTGTTTTTT.

This rearrangement joins TRBV10-3 to TRBJ1-1; TRBD1 aligns across 8 bases. This CDR3 contains 16 residues. V trimming: 0 bases; J trimming: 6 bases; junction bases outside the gene matches: 9. Per the germline V gene, CDR1 is ENHRY and CDR2 is SYGVKD. The CDR3 reads CAISESTQGAGAEAFF. As DNA, the CDR3 is TGTGCCATCAGTGAGTCAACCCAGGGGGCAGGCGCTGAAGCTTTCTTT.

The chain is built from TRBV5-4 and TRBJ2-2; D is unclear. The CDR3 length is 14 residues. Trimming took off 1 base at V and 4 bases at J, with 8 bases between the two ends. Germline V lookup: CDR1 SGHNT, CDR2 YYREEE (reference sequence). CDR3 sequence reads: CASSLPYVTGELFF. In DNA form, the CDR3 reads TGTGCCAGCAGCTTGCCCTACGTCACCGGGGAGCTGTTTTTT.

The chain recombines TRBV14 with TRBJ1-4; D perhaps matches TRBD1 (5 bases). The V end lost 4 bases, the J end lost 1 base, and 13 bases lay between the germline ends. Germline values: CDR1 SGHDN, CDR2 FVKESK. This CDR3 is built from 16 residues. The CDR3 sequence is CASSLSVGGTNEKLFF. The CDR3 nucleotides read TGTGCCAGCAGCCTCTCCGTGGGGGGAACTAATGAAAAACTGTTTTTT. Combining the CDR3 with reference TRBV14 and TRBJ1-4 gives the whole variable domain EAGVTQFPSHSVIEKGQTVTLRCDPISGHDNLYWYRRVMGKEIKFLLHFVKESKQDESGMPNNRFLAERTGGTYSTLKVQPAELEDSGVYFCASSLSVGGTNEKLFFGSGTQLSVL.

The chain recombines TRBV5-1 with TRBJ1-2; D remains ambiguous. The V end lost 0 bases, the J end lost 5 bases, and 14 bases lay between the germline ends. This CDR3 is built from 15 residues. Looked up from germline, CDR1 is SGHRS and CDR2 is YFSETQ. In nucleotides, the CDR3 is TGCGCCAGCAGCTTGGCTCCGACTGAAAATTATGGCTACACCTTC. It codes for CASSLAPTENYGYTF.

This clone was observed once. The chain recombines TRBV5-1 with TRBJ2-6, with a tentative D call TRBD1 (6 bases). The CDR3 has 15 amino acids. CDR1 and CDR2 (germline): SGHRS, YFSETQ. V was clipped by 3 bases and J by 2 bases, with 9 bases between them. CDR3 sequence reads: CASSSQGAGANVLTF. The CDR3 bases are TGCGCCAGCAGCTCACAGGGTGCTGGGGCCAACGTCCTGACTTTC. Full variable domain (missing parts from reference TRBV5-1 and TRBJ2-6): KAGVTQTPRYLIKTRGQQVTLSCSPISGHRSVSWYQQTPGQGLQFLFEYFSETQRNKGNFPGRFSGRQFSNSRSEMNVSTLELGDSALYLCASSSQGAGANVLTFGAGSRLTVL.

This chain joins TRBV7-9 and TRBJ1-4; weak D call: TRBD1 (5 bases). The CDR3 totals 15 residues. V was pared by 5 bases and J by 4 bases, with 14 bases between. Germline V gives CDR1 SEHNR, CDR2 FQNEAQ (reference sequence). The CDR3 nucleotides are TGTGCCAGCAGCACCCGGGGGGGTGGTAATGAAAAACTGTTTTTT. It encodes CASSTRGGGNEKLFF.

The sample holds a few counts of this clone. The genes are TRBV5-1 and TRBJ2-3; D uncertain. V lost 0 bases, J lost 0 bases, and 14 bases lay in between. CDR1 and CDR2 (germline): SGHRS, YFSETQ. There are 17 residues in the CDR3. The CDR3 region is CASSLGPLGTSTDTQYF. CDR3 bases: TGCGCCAGCAGCTTGGGACCCCTTGGAACTAGCACAGATACGCAGTATTTT.

The chain is built from TRBV6-4 and TRBJ1-1, with TRBD1 as a possible D gene (5 bases). CDR1 and CDR2 from the germline V gene are MRHNA and SNTAGT. Trimming shortened V by 5 bases and J by 4 bases, and 11 bases separated the two germline ends. The CDR3 loop spans 13 amino acids. CDR3 sequence: CASSIDGGTEAFF. In nucleotides, the CDR3 is TGTGCCAGCAGTATCGATGGGGGCACTGAAGCTTTCTTT.